These T cell receptor beta chains were read from a single sample in a study of blood T cell repertoires in COVID-19. Sequencing was performed with immunoSEQ multiplex PCR; in TCRdb, only in-frame clones are kept and a portion is missing. The table records fewer than 250,000 clones, 86% of them present only once. Material for sequencing was PBMCs or T cells enriched from blood (not recorded which). Source of these receptors: a woman aged 35 to 49 with acute COVID-19. Both conserved end residues are trimmed from each CDR3. Each record gives: CDR3 protein, CDR3 length, J gene, V gene.

CDR3 protein: ASSVAPLPGETQY; CDR3 length: 13; J gene: TRBJ2-5; V gene: TRBV9
CDR3 protein: ASRYADYNSPLH; CDR3 length: 12; J gene: TRBJ1-6; V gene: TRBV27
CDR3 protein: ASSSSPPNYNEQF; CDR3 length: 13; J gene: TRBJ2-1; V gene: TRBV7-9
CDR3 protein: ASSLRETRTDTQY; CDR3 length: 13; J gene: TRBJ2-3; V gene: TRBV28
CDR3 protein: ASSFGSNQPQH; CDR3 length: 11; J gene: TRBJ1-5; V gene: TRBV7-2
CDR3 protein: ATSVRAAGLRNEQF; CDR3 length: 14; J gene: TRBJ2-1; V gene: TRBV28
CDR3 protein: ASSQRGYLPY; CDR3 length: 10; J gene: TRBJ2-5; V gene: TRBV3-1/TRBV3-2
CDR3 protein: ASRTGMNTEAF; CDR3 length: 11; J gene: TRBJ1-1; V gene: TRBV6-5
CDR3 protein: ATAGQGVGEQY; CDR3 length: 11; J gene: TRBJ2-7; V gene: TRBV7-9
CDR3 protein: ASSPGERLDYGYT; CDR3 length: 13; J gene: TRBJ1-2; V gene: TRBV5-1
CDR3 protein: ASSQVSGDYNEQF; CDR3 length: 13; J gene: TRBJ2-1; V gene: TRBV18
CDR3 protein: ASSIMTGVGNQPQH; CDR3 length: 14; J gene: TRBJ1-5; V gene: TRBV19
CDR3 protein: ARSLGEDLKRNNQPQH; CDR3 length: 16; J gene: TRBJ1-5; V gene: TRBV5-3
CDR3 protein: ASRPLGLAGGHEQY; CDR3 length: 14; J gene: TRBJ2-7; V gene: TRBV28
CDR3 protein: ASSLGGTGNTEAF; CDR3 length: 13; J gene: TRBJ1-1; V gene: TRBV28
CDR3 protein: ASSQSEGMKNSPLH; CDR3 length: 14; J gene: TRBJ1-6; V gene: TRBV23-1
CDR3 protein: ASSPGVDSPLH; CDR3 length: 11; J gene: TRBJ1-6; V gene: TRBV4-2
CDR3 protein: ASSENGRETQY; CDR3 length: 11; J gene: TRBJ2-5; V gene: TRBV10-2
CDR3 protein: ASSPEGQNTEAF; CDR3 length: 12; J gene: TRBJ1-1; V gene: TRBV7-9
CDR3 protein: ASSDRTGDRDTQY; CDR3 length: 13; J gene: TRBJ2-3; V gene: TRBV25-1
CDR3 protein: ASSLTGQGRKQY; CDR3 length: 12; J gene: TRBJ2-7; V gene: TRBV7-3
CDR3 protein: ASSRTADTQY; CDR3 length: 10; J gene: TRBJ2-3; V gene: TRBV5-1
CDR3 protein: AIIPGQGWYGYT; CDR3 length: 12; J gene: TRBJ1-2; V gene: TRBV7-8
CDR3 protein: ASSELGVNTEAF; CDR3 length: 12; J gene: TRBJ1-1; V gene: TRBV6-1
CDR3 protein: ASSNRDRGVRELF; CDR3 length: 13; J gene: TRBJ2-2; V gene: TRBV14
CDR3 protein: ASSNSGRVNTGELF; CDR3 length: 14; J gene: TRBJ2-2; V gene: TRBV7-7
CDR3 protein: ASSRQNSYNEQF; CDR3 length: 12; J gene: TRBJ2-1; V gene: TRBV19
CDR3 protein: AWSEQGHQPQH; CDR3 length: 11; J gene: TRBJ1-5; V gene: TRBV30
CDR3 protein: ASSLAGLRTGENYGYT; CDR3 length: 16; J gene: TRBJ1-2; V gene: TRBV5-1